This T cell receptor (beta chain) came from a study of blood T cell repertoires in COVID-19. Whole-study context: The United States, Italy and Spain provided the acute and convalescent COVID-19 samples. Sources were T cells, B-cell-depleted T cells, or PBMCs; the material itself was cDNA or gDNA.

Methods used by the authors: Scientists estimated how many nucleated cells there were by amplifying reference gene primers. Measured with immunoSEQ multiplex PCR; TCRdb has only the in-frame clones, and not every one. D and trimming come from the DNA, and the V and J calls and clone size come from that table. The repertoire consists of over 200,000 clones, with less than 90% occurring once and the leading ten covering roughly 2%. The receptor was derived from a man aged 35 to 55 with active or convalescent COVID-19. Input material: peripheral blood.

Written as DNA, the CDR3 is TGTGCCAGCAGCCGGGTCCGTCCAGGGGGCAGCTCCTATAATTCACCCCTCCACTTT. Translating it yields CASSRVRPGGSSYNSPLHF. The rearrangement links TRBV11-2 to TRBJ1-6; 8 bases agree with TRBD1. Trimming cost V 5 bases and J 0 bases; bases outside gene matches: 12. CDR3 length: 19 residues. Germline CDR1 is SGHAT and CDR2 is FQNNGV. Complete variable domain (other parts from reference TRBV11-2 and TRBJ1-6): EAGVAQSPRYKIIEKRQSVAFWCNPISGHATLYWYQQILGQGPKLLIQFQNNGVVDDSQLPKDRFSAERLKGVDSTLKIQPAKLEDSAVYLCASSRVRPGGSSYNSPLHFGNGTRLTVT.